These T cell receptor beta chains were read from a single sample in a study of vaccination effects on CD4 cells after COVID-19. The data were produced by immunoSEQ multiplex PCR, yet TCRdb's version contains in-frame clones alone and is incomplete. The sample yields about 40,000 clones, 55% to 80% seen once. Their recognized antigens are unknown. The sample was CD4+ T cells from PBMCs cultured without peptide, taken after COVID-19 vaccination. The receptors were gathered from a human donor who received a COVID-19 vaccine. CDR3s include the opening cysteine and the closing phenylalanine or tryptophan. The D gene is left open where the match is weak. The listing skips clone size in some rows; elsewhere it reads once, few, many or a size class.

d_gene | abundance | j_gene | v_gene | CDR3nt | CDR3aa
TRBD1 | - | TRBJ1-2 | TRBV2 | TGTGCCAGCTCAGGACAGGGACACTATGGCTACACCTTC | CASSGQGHYGYTF
TRBD2 | once | TRBJ2-3 | TRBV6-5 | TGTGCCAGCAGTCGGCGACTAGCCGCAGATACGCAGTATTTT | CASSRRLAADTQYF
- | - | TRBJ1-5 | TRBV6-5 | TGTGCCAGCAGTTACCCCGCAAGGATTCAGCCCCAGCATTTT | CASSYPARIQPQHF
- | - | TRBJ2-5 | TRBV23-1 | TGCGCCAGCAGTCAATCAGAAAGGACTACAGGGGAGACCCAGTACTTC | CASSQSERTTGETQYF
- | few | TRBJ1-5 | TRBV20-1 | TGCAGTGCTAGTAGCCCGGGGGGTCGCAATCAGCCCCAGCATTTT | CSASSPGGRNQPQHF
- | medium-sized | TRBJ1-6 | TRBV30 | TGTGCCTGGACCCTCCGGGCGGTTGGATCACCCCTCCACTTT | CAWTLRAVGSPLHF
TRBD1 | - | TRBJ1-2 | TRBV4-1 | TGCGCCAGCAGCCGAGGGACAGGAGTTAACTATGGCTACACCTTC | CASSRGTGVNYGYTF
TRBD1 | - | TRBJ1-5 | TRBV19 | TGTGCCAGTCGGGGACTGGACAGGGTCAGTCAGCCCCAGCATTTT | CASRGLDRVSQPQHF
- | - | TRBJ1-2 | TRBV5-4 | TGTGCCAGCAGCGCCGGGGCAGGGGTAAACTATGGCTACACCTTC | CASSAGAGVNYGYTF
- | - | TRBJ2-7 | TRBV6-2/TRBV6-3 | TGTGCCAGCAGTGAGCAGGTAAACGGTAACTACGAGCAGTACTTC | CASSEQVNGNYEQYF
TRBD2 | few | TRBJ2-3 | TRBV9 | TGTGCCAGCAGCGTAGCTACTAGCGGGGCTGGAGATACGCAGTATTTT | CASSVATSGAGDTQYF
- | - | TRBJ1-1 | TRBV5-1 | TGCGCCAGCAGCAGCGGGGCAGGTTTAAACACTGAAGCTTTCTTT | CASSSGAGLNTEAFF
TRBD1 | - | TRBJ1-4 | TRBV27 | TGTGCCAGCAGTTTATCCGGGACAGGAGCCAAACTGTTTTTT | CASSLSGTGAKLFF
- | few | TRBJ1-5 | TRBV11-2 | TGTGCCAGCAGCTTAAGGGCAGGGGAGCAGCCCCAGCATTTT | CASSLRAGEQPQHF
TRBD1 | - | TRBJ1-2 | TRBV18 | TGTGCCAGCTCACCACCGACAGGGCTTGGCTACACCTTC | CASSPPTGLGYTF
- | - | TRBJ1-1 | TRBV18 | TGTGCCAGCTCACCAGTTCGGGGGCGAGCTTTCTTT | CASSPVRGRAFF
TRBD1 | - | TRBJ2-4 | TRBV2 | TGTGCCTCTCGGGACAGTCTAGCCAAAAACATTCAGTACTTC | CASRDSLAKNIQYF
- | - | TRBJ2-2 | TRBV12-3/TRBV12-4 | TGTGCCAGCAGTTCAGGGAGGACCGGGGAGCTGTTTTTT | CASSSGRTGELFF
- | - | TRBJ2-2 | TRBV9 | TGTGCCAGCAGCGGGAGCGGAGCGAACACCGGGGAGCTGTTTTTT | CASSGSGANTGELFF
- | few | TRBJ1-6 | TRBV4-2 | TGTGCCAGCAGCCAAGATACGGGCTCCTATAATTCACCCCTCCACTTT | CASSQDTGSYNSPLHF
TRBD2 | - | TRBJ2-3 | TRBV5-4 | TGTGCCAGCAGCCGCTCGGGACTAGCGGGCATCACAGATACGCAGTATTTT | CASSRSGLAGITDTQYF
- | - | TRBJ1-5 | TRBV12-3/TRBV12-4 | TGTGCCAGCAGTTTAGAGAGCAATCAGCCCCAGCATTTT | CASSLESNQPQHF
TRBD1 | few | TRBJ1-6 | TRBV30 | TGTGCCTGGACTAGGACAGGACGGAGTTCACCCCTCCACTTT | CAWTRTGRSSPLHF
- | - | TRBJ2-5 | TRBV4-1 | TGCGCCAGCAGCCTTGTCTTGTCTAATAGGGAGACCCAGTACTTC | CASSLVLSNRETQYF
- | once | TRBJ1-2 | TRBV21-1 | TGTGCCAACCGAGCAAACTATGGCTACACCTTC | CANRANYGYTF
- | - | TRBJ1-4 | TRBV7-9 | TGTGCCAGCAGCTTAGCAGTCGCCGACGCGGGTGAAAAACTGTTTTTT | CASSLAVADAGEKLFF
- | - | TRBJ2-7 | TRBV7-2 | TGTGCCAGCAGCTTAGTCCCAGGGACGGGCGAGCAGTACTTC | CASSLVPGTGEQYF